The rows below give T cell receptor beta chains drawn from one sample of a study of blood T cells in healthy people across ages. TCRdb itself ran the 5' RACE reads through MiXCR, one entry per CDR3 protein. The sample records around 1,900,000 distinct CDR3 sequences, 35% to 50% being singletons. The source material was blood. The receptor set was obtained from a human donor in good health. Each CDR3 is given with its conserved first and last residue. The order of the fields is D gene, V gene, J gene, clone size, CDR3 DNA, CDR3 protein. The D gene is left open where the match is weak. Only some rows state a clone size, as once, few, many or a class for expanded clones.

>TRBD1|TRBV4-1|TRBJ1-2|few
TGCGCCAGCAGCCAAGTCGCGACAGGGAACTATGGCTACACCTTC
CASSQVATGNYGYTF
>-|TRBV28|TRBJ1-5|few
TGTGCCAGCAGTTTAAGTGTGGGTCCGATCATCCCCCAGCATTTT
CASSLSVGPIIPQHF
>-|TRBV2|TRBJ1-5|few
TGTGCCAGCAGTGGATTGCGGGTTAACAATCAGCCCCAGCATTTT
CASSGLRVNNQPQHF
>-|TRBV6-5|TRBJ1-1|once
TGTGCCAGCAGTTACAGTCATAACAGGGAAGCTTTCTTT
CASSYSHNREAFF
>-|TRBV14|TRBJ2-1|few
TGTGCCAGCAGCCCCGAACCAGGGAGGTACAATGAGCAGTTCTTC
CASSPEPGRYNEQFF
>TRBD2|TRBV4-2|TRBJ2-5|few
TGTGCCAGCAGCCAATACGGAGGTAGCGGGGCCCAGGGAGAGACCCAGTACTTC
CASSQYGGSGAQGETQYF
>-|TRBV29-1|TRBJ2-3|few
TGCAGCGGTAGGGAGCCCGGCACAGATACGCAGTATTTT
CSGREPGTDTQYF
>TRBD2|TRBV7-2|TRBJ2-1|-
TGTGCCAGCAGCCCAAGCCCCCTACTAGCGGGGAGCTACAATGAGCAGTTCTTC
CASSPSPLLAGSYNEQFF
>-|TRBV3-1|TRBJ2-7|-
TGTGCCAGCAGCCGGGGACGACCGGACGAGCAGTACTTC
CASSRGRPDEQYF
>-|TRBV20-1|TRBJ2-5|few
TGCAGTGCTAGAGAGCGGGGGAGGGGGATTCGGGAGACCCAGTACTTC
CSARERGRGIRETQYF
>-|TRBV11-1|TRBJ1-6|many
TGTGCCAGCAGCCCCGGAGACTCACCCCTCCACTTT
CASSPGDSPLHF
>-|TRBV7-2|TRBJ2-7|few
TGTGCCAGCAGCCTAGACCGGGACCTAAGCTTGGGCTCCTACGAGCAGTACTTC
CASSLDRDLSLGSYEQYF
>-|TRBV9|TRBJ2-7|-
TGTGCCAGCAGCCCCTCGGGGTGGTCCTACGAGCAGTACTTC
CASSPSGWSYEQYF
>-|TRBV10-3|TRBJ2-7|few
TGTGCCATCAGTGGGACAGACCCCTACGAGCAGTACTTC
CAISGTDPYEQYF
>-|TRBV5-1|TRBJ2-3|few
TGCGCCAGCTTCCCCGCGTCGGGGCCCTCAGATACGCAGTATTTT
CASFPASGPSDTQYF
>-|TRBV7-2|TRBJ2-1|few
TGTGCCAGCAGCTTACGAGTGGACAGCTACAATGAGCAGTTCTTC
CASSLRVDSYNEQFF
>-|TRBV7-2|TRBJ1-1|-
TGTGCCAACAGCTTAACCGTGAACACTGAAGCTTTCTTT
CANSLTVNTEAFF
>TRBD1|TRBV7-2|TRBJ1-2|few
TGTGCCAGCAGCTCCGACAGGGTAGACGGCTACACCTTC
CASSSDRVDGYTF
>-|TRBV20-1|TRBJ2-1|-
TGCAGTGCTAGAGATTTTGTGGGGGGACCTGGAGGGGAGCAGTTCTTC
CSARDFVGGPGGEQFF
>-|TRBV4-1|TRBJ1-1|-
TGCGCCAACAGCGACCGGGCCAGGAGTGCCACTGAAGCTTTCTTT
CANSDRARSATEAFF
>TRBD1|TRBV24-1|TRBJ2-4|once
TGTGCCACCAGTGATGCGACAGGGCGGATTTACAATGAGCAGTACTTC
CATSDATGRIYNEQYF
>-|TRBV24-1|TRBJ2-1|-
TGTGCCACCAGTGATCCGAGTGAGCAGTTCTTC
CATSDPSEQFF
>-|TRBV14|TRBJ1-2|-
TGTGCCAGCAGCCAAGGACTCCGGGCCAACTATGGCTACACCTTC
CASSQGLRANYGYTF
>-|TRBV5-6|TRBJ2-3|-
TGTGCCAGCAGCTTGGCCTTGGGCGTGGGAGTCGCAGATACGCAGTATTTT
CASSLALGVGVADTQYF
>TRBD1|TRBV5-1|TRBJ1-2|few
TGCGCCAGCAGCGACGGACAGGGAAGAGGTTACACCTTC
CASSDGQGRGYTF
>-|TRBV7-3|TRBJ2-3|few
TGTGCCAGCAGCCCCGAAGGGGGACTCTACACAGATACGCAGTATTTT
CASSPEGGLYTDTQYF
>-|TRBV4-3|TRBJ1-2|few
TGCGCCAGCAGCCAAGATCCGGGGGGAGGCTCCTACTATGGCTACACCTTC
CASSQDPGGGSYYGYTF
>-|TRBV12-3/TRBV12-4|TRBJ2-7|-
TGTGCCAGCAGAGGGGCCCCACCCAACGAGCAGTACTTC
CASRGAPPNEQYF
>-|TRBV7-2|TRBJ1-1|-
TGTGCCAGCAGCTTATGGGACAACAAAGCTTTCTTT
CASSLWDNKAFF
>-|TRBV20-1|TRBJ2-7|-
TGCAGTGCTGACCTAGGGAACCCCTACGAGCAGTACTTC
CSADLGNPYEQYF
>TRBD1|TRBV7-9|TRBJ2-7|few
TGTGCCAGCAGCCCGGACAGGGCCTCTTGGGAGCAGTACTTC
CASSPDRASWEQYF
>-|TRBV12-3/TRBV12-4|TRBJ2-2|once
TGTGCCAGCAGCGTTATAATGAACACCGGGGAGCTGTTTTTT
CASSVIMNTGELFF
>-|TRBV18|TRBJ1-5|-
TGTGCCAGCTCACCAGTCGCACAGAGCAATCAGCCCCAGCATTTT
CASSPVAQSNQPQHF
>-|TRBV29-1|TRBJ2-3|-
TGCAGCGTTCCGCGGGACAGATACACAGATACGCAGTATTTT
CSVPRDRYTDTQYF
>-|TRBV6-5|TRBJ1-2|-
TGTGCCAGCAGTTGCTCGAATTTACGGGTCTATGGCTACACCTTC
CASSCSNLRVYGYTF
>TRBD1|TRBV29-1|TRBJ1-2|-
TGCAGCGTTGGCCAGGGGGCTGGCTACACCTTC
CSVGQGAGYTF
>-|TRBV28|TRBJ2-7|-
TGTGCCAGCAGCTTATCCCTCTTTTCGCGGGACGACCCTCCCTTCGGCGAGCAGTACTTC
CASSLSLFSRDDPPFGEQYF
>-|TRBV5-1|TRBJ1-2|-
TGCGCCAGCAGCTCGGTTGCAGGGAACGATGGCTACACCTTC
CASSSVAGNDGYTF
>-|TRBV4-1|TRBJ1-2|few
TGCGCCAGCAGCGGGGGATACTATGGCTACACCTTC
CASSGGYYGYTF